Detailed here is one T cell receptor (beta chain). The target antigen is unknown. The source of the sample is a study of cytomegalovirus exposure and HLA in healthy donors. Study-wide background: Genotyping showed 70% to 90% of 300 to 450 donors falling in the Caucasian-associated ancestry cluster. Study results and limitations: What a later analysis showed was that several of the most significant clusters appeared linked to common viral pathogens. In a later analysis, a missense DCLRE1C variant was linked to TCR beta V- and J-gene trimming. Associated with HLA alleles at 0.05 false discovery rate in a later analysis were 16,951 TCR beta sequences.

The CDR3 contains 17 residues. The germline CDR1 and CDR2 sequences are MGHRA and YSYEKL. Trimming cost V 3 bases and J 1 base, with 18 bases left between them. PCR employed 60 Vbeta and 13 Jbeta primers. Libraries were prepared by immunoSEQ multiplex PCR; TCRdb keeps only in-frame clonotypes and omits some of them. Of some 190,000 clones in the sample, 76% were seen once. This TCR was sampled from a man younger than 35 in good health and CMV-seronegative. The sample was PBMCs. The genes are TRBV4-1 and TRBJ2-5, with D maybe TRBD1 (6 bases). The CDR3 reads CASSQETPGQLQETQYF. The CDR3 DNA is TGCGCCAGCAGCCAGGAAACCCCGGGACAACTCCAAGAGACCCAGTACTTC.